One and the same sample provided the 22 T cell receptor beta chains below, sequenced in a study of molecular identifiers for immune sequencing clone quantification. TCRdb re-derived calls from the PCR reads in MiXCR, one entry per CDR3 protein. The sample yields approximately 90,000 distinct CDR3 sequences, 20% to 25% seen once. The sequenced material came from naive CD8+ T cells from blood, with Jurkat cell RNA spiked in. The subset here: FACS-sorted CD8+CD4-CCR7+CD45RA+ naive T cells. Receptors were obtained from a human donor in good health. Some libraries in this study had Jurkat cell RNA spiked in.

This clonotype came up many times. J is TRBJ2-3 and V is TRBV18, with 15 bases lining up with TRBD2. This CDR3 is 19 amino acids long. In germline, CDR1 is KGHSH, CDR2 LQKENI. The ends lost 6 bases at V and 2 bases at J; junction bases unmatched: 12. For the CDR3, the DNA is TGTGCCAGCTCCTGGACCGGGACTAGCGGGAGGTCCCTCACAGATACGCAGTATTTT. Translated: CASSWTGTSGRSLTDTQYF.

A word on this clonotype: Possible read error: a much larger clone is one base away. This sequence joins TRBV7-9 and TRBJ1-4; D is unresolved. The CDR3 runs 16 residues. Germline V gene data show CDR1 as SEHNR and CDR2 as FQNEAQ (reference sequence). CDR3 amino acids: CAGSLVRFGTNEKLFF. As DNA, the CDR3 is TGTGCCGGCAGCTTAGTCAGGTTTGGAACTAATGAAAAACTGTTTTTT.

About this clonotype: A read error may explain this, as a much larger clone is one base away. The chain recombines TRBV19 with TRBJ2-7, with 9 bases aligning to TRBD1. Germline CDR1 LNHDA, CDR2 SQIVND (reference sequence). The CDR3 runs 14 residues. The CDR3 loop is CPSSIGTGLYEQYF. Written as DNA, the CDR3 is TGTCCCAGTAGTATCGGGACAGGGTTGTACGAGCAGTACTTC.

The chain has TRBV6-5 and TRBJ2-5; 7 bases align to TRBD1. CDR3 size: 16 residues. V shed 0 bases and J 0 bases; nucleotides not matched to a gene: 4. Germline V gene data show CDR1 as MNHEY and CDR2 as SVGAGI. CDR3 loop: CASSYSTGRYQETQYF. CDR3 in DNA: TGTGCCAGCAGTTACTCGACAGGGCGGTACCAAGAGACCCAGTACTTC.

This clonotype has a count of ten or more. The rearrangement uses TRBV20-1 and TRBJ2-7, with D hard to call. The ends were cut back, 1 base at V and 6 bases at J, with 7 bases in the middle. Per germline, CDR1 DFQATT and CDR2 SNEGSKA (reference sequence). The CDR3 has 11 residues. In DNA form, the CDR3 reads TGCAGTGCTAGAGTTGCGTTCGAGCAGTACTTC. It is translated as CSARVAFEQYF.

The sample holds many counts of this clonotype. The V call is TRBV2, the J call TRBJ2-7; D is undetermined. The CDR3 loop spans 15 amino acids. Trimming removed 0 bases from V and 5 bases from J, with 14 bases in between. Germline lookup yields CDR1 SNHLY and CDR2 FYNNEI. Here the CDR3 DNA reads TGTGCCAGCAGTGAAGCGCGGACCCTGGGCGACGAGCAGTACTTC. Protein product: CASSEARTLGDEQYF. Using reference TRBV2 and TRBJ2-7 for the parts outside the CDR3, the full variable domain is EPEVTQTPSHQVTQMGQEVILRCVPISNHLYFYWYRQILGQKVEFLVSFYNNEISEKSEIFDDQFSVERPDGSNFTLKIRSTKLEDSAMYFCASSEARTLGDEQYFGPGTRLTVT.

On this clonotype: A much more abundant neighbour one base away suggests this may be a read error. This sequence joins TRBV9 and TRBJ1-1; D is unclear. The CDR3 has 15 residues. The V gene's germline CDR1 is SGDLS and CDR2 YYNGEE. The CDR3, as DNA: TGTGCCAGCAGCGTACTCTTAGAGCCGAACACTCAAGCTTTCTTT. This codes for CASSVLLEPNTQAFF.

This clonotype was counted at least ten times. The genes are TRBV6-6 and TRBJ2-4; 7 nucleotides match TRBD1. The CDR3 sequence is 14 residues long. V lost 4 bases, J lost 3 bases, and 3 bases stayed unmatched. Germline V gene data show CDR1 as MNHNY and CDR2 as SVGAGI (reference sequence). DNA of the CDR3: TGTGCCAGCAGTTTCCGGGACAGCAAAAACATTCAGTACTTC. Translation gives CASSFRDSKNIQYF.

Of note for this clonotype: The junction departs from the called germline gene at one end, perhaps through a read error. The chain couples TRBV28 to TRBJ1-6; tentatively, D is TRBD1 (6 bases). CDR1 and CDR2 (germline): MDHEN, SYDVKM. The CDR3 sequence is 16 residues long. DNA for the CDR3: TGTGCCAGCAGTCTTTCTATCGGACAGAGTAATTCACCCCTCCCCTTT. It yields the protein CASSLSIGQSNSPLPF.

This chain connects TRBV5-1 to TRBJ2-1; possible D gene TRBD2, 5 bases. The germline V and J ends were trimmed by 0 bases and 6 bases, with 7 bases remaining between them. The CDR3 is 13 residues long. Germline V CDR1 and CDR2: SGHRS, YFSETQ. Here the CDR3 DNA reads TGCGCCAGCAGCTTGGGAGGGTCCAATGAGCAGTTCTTC. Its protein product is CASSLGGSNEQFF.

The CDR3 loop is CASSYPRLGVYEQYF. The CDR3 DNA is TGTGCCAGCAGTTACCCCAGACTAGGGGTCTACGAGCAGTACTTC. This rearrangement joins TRBV6-6 to TRBJ2-7; D may be TRBD2 (6 bases). Germline V lookup: CDR1 MNHNY, CDR2 SVGAGI (reference sequence). The CDR3 spans 15 residues. Trimming took off 2 bases at V and 3 bases at J, with 14 bases between the two ends.

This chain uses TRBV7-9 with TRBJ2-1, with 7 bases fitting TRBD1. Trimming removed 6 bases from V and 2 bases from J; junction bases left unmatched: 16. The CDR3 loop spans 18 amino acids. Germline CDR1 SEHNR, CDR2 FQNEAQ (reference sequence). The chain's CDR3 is CASRSAWTGEITYNEQFF. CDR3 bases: TGTGCCAGCAGAAGCGCCTGGACAGGTGAAATTACCTACAATGAGCAGTTCTTC.

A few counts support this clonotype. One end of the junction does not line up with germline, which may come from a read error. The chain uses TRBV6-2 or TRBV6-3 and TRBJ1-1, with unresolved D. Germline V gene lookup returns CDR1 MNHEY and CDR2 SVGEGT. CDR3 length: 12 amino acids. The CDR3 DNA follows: TGTGCCGGCAGTTACGGGATGGAAGAAGCTTTCTTT. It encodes CAGSYGMEEAFF.

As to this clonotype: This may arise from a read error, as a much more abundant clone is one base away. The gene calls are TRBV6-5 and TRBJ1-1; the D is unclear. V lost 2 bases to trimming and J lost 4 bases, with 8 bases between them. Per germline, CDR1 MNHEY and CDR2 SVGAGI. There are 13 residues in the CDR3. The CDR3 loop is CASSYAGSTEAFF. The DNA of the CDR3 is TGTGCCAGCAGTTACGCGGGGAGCACTGAAGCTTTCTTT.

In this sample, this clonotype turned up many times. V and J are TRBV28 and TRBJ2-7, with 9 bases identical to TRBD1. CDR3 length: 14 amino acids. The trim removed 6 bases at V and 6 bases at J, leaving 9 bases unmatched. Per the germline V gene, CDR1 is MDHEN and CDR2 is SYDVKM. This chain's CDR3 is CASRPGQGFSEQYF. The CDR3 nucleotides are TGTGCCAGCAGGCCGGGACAGGGATTTTCCGAGCAGTACTTC.

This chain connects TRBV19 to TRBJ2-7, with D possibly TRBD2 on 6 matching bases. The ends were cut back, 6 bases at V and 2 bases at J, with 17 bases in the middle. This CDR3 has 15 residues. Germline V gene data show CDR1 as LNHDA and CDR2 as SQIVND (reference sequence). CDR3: CASSKIGGEAYEQYF. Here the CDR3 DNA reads TGTGCCAGTAGCAAGATCGGTGGGGAGGCCTACGAGCAGTACTTC.

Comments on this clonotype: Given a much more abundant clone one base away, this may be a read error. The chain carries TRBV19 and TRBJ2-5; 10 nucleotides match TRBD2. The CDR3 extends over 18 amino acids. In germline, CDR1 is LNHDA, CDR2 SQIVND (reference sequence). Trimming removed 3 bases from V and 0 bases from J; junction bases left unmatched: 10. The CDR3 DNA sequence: TGTGCCAGTAGTATTGGGCTAGCGGGGGCGACGTACCAAGAGACCCAGTACTTC. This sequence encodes CASSIGLAGATYQETQYF.

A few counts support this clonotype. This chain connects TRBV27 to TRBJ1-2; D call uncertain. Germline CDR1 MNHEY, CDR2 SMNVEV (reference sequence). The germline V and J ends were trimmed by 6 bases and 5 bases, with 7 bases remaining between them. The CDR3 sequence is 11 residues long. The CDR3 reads CASRGLYGYTF. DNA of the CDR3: TGTGCCAGCAGGGGGTTGTATGGCTACACCTTC.

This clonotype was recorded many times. CDR3 protein: CASSETSGITDTQYF. CDR3 sequence (DNA): TGTGCCAGCAGTGAGACTAGCGGAATCACAGATACGCAGTATTTT. The rearrangement joins TRBV6-4 to TRBJ2-3; 9 bases are shared with TRBD2. Germline V gene lookup returns CDR1 MRHNA and CDR2 SNTAGT. V dropped 3 bases and J dropped 2; count of bases not matched to a gene: 3. CDR3 length equals 15 residues.

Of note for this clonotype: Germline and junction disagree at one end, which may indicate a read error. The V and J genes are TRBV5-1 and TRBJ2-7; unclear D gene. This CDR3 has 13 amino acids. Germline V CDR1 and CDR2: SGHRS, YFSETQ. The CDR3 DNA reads TGCGCCAGCAGCTTGGTGCCCGGGTACGAGCAGTCCTTC. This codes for CASSLVPGYEQSF.

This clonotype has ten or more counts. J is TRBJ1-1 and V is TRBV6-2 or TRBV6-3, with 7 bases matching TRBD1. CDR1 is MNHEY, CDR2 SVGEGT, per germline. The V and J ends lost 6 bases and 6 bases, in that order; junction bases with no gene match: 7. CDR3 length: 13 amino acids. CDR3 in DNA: TGTGCCAGCAGCTCGACAGGGTACCCTGAAGCTTTCTTT. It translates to CASSSTGYPEAFF.

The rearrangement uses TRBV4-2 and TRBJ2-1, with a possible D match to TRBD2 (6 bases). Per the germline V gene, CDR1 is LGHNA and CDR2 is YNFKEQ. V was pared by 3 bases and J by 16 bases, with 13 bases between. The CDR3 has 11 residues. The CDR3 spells CASSHSGAYFF. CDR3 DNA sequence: TGTGCCAGCAGCCATTCGGGAGCCTATTTCTTC.